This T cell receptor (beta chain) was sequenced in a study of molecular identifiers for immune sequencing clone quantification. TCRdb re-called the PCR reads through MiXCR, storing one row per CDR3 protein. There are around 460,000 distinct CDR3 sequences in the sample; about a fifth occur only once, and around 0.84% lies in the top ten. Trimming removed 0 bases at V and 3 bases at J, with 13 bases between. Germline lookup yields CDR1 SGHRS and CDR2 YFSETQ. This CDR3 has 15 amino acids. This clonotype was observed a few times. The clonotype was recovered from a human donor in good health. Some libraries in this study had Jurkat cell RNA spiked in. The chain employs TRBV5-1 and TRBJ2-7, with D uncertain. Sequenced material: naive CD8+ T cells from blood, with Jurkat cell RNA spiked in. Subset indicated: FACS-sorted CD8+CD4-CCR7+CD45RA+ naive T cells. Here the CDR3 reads CASSLDQNTYYEQYF. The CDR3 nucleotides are TGCGCCAGCAGCTTGGACCAAAACACCTACTACGAGCAGTACTTC.